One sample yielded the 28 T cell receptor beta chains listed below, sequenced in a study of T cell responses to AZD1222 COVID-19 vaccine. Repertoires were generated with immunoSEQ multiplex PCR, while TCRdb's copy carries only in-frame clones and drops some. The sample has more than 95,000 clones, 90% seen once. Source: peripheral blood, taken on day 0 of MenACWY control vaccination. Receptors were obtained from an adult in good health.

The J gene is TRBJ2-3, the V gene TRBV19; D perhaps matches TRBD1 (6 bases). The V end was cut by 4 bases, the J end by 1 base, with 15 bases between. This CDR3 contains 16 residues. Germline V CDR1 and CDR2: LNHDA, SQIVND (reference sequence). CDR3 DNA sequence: TGTGCCAGTAGTACCCCCGGGACACCGGGCACAGATACGCAGTATTTT. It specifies CASSTPGTPGTDTQYF.

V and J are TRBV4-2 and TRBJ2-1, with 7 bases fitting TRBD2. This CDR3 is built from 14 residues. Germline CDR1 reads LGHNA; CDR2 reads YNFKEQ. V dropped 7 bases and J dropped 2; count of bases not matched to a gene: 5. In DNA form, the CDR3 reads TGTGCCAGCAATTGGGGGGGGGCCTACAATGAGCAGTTCTTC. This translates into CASNWGGAYNEQFF.

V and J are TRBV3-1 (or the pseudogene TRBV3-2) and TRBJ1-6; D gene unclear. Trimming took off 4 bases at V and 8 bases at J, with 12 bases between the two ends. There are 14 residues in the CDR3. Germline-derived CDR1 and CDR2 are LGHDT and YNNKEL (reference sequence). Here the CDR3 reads CASSLRTGYSPLHF. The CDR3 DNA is TGTGCCAGCAGCCTCAGGACCGGATATTCACCCCTCCACTTT.

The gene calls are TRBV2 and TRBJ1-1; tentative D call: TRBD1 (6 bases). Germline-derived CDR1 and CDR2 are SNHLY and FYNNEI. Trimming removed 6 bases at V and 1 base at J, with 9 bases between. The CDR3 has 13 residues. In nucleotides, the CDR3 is TGTGCCAGCAGAGGCAGGGGGAACACTGAAGCTTTCTTT. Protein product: CASRGRGNTEAFF.

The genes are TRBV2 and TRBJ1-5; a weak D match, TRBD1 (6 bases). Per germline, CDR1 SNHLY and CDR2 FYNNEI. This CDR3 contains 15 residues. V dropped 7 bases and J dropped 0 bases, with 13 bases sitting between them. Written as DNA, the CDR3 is TGTGCCAGCAATAACCAGGGGATTAGCAATCAGCCCCAGCATTTT. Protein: CASNNQGISNQPQHF.

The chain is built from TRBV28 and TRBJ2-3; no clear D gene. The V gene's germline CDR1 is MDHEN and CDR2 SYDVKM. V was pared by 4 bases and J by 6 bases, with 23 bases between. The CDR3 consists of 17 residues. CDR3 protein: CASSSRRRKYMGDTQYF. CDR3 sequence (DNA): TGTGCCAGCAGTTCCCGGCGACGGAAGTACATGGGGGATACGCAGTATTTT.

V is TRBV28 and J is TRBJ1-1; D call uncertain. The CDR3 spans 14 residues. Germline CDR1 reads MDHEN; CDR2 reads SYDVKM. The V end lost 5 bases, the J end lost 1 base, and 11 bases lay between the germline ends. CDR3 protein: CASSLGWSNTEAFF. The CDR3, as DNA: TGTGCCAGCAGTCTAGGGTGGTCGAACACTGAAGCTTTCTTT.

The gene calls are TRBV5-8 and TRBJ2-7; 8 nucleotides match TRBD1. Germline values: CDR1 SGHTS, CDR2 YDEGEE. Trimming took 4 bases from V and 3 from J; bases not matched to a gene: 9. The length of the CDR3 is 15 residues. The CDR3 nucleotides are TGTGCCAGCAGCCGGGGACAGGAGGCTTACTACGAGCAGTACGTC. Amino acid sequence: CASSRGQEAYYEQYV.

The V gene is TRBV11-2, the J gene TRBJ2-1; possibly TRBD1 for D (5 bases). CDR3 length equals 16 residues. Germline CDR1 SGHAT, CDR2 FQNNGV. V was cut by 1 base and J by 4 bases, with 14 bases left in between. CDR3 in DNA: TGTGCCAGCAGCTTAGGTAGGCAGGGCTGGTACAATGAGCAGTTCTTC. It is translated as CASSLGRQGWYNEQFF.

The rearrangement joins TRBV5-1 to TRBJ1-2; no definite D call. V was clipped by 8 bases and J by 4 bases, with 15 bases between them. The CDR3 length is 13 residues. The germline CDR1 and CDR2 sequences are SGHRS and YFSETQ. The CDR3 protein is CASKNSLSYGYTF. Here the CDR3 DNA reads TGCGCCAGTAAAAATTCTTTGAGCTATGGCTACACCTTC.

Here the CDR3 reads CASSGTELWAQHF. The DNA of the CDR3 is TGTGCCAGCAGCGGGACCGAGTTGTGGGCCCAGCATTTT. V is TRBV12-3 or TRBV12-4 and J is TRBJ1-5, with D perhaps TRBD1 (5 bases). The V gene lost 6 bases and the J gene lost 11 bases, with 17 bases spanning the gap. The CDR3 contains 13 residues.

The CDR3 sequence is CASRPTGTSGGYNEQFF. The CDR3, as DNA: TGTGCCAGCAGACCAACCGGGACTAGCGGGGGCTACAATGAGCAGTTCTTC. This chain uses TRBV7-2 with TRBJ2-1, with 14 bases aligning to TRBD2. The trim removed 6 bases at V and 3 bases at J, leaving 7 bases unmatched. Germline V CDR1 and CDR2: SGHTA, FQGNSA. The CDR3 is made up of 17 amino acids.

DNA for the CDR3: TGTGCCAGCAGCCCCGGGACTAGCGGTTACAATGAGCAGTTCTTC. Protein product: CASSPGTSGYNEQFF. V usage is TRBV9 and J usage is TRBJ2-1; 11 bases are shared with TRBD2. V was clipped by 4 bases and J by 4 bases; unmatched bases: 4. CDR1 is SGDLS and CDR2 is YYNGEE in the germline V gene. The CDR3 covers 15 residues.

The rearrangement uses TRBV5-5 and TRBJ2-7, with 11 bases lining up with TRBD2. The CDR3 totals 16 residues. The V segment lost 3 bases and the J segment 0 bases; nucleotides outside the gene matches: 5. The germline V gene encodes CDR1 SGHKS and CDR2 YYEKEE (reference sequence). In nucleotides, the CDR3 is TGTGCCAGCAGCTCCCGCCTAGCGGGGGGCTCCTACGAGCAGTACTTC. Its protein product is CASSSRLAGGSYEQYF.

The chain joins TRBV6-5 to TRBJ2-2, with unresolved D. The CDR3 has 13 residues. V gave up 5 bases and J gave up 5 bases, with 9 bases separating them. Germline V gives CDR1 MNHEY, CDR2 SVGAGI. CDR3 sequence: CASSPPRTGELFF. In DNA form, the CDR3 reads TGTGCCAGCAGTCCCCCGAGGACCGGGGAGCTGTTTTTT.

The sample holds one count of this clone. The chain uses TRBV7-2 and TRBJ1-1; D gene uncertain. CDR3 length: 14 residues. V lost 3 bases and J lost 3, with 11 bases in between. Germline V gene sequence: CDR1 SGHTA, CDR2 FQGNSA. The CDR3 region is CASSLLGRDTEAFF. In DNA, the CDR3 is TGTGCCAGCAGCTTGTTGGGTAGGGACACTGAAGCTTTCTTT. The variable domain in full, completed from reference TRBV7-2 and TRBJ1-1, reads GAGVSQSPSNKVTEKGKDVELRCDPISGHTALYWYRQSLGQGLEFLIYFQGNSAPDKSGLPSDRFSAERTGGSVSTLTIQRTQQEDSAVYLCASSLLGRDTEAFFGQGTRLTVV.

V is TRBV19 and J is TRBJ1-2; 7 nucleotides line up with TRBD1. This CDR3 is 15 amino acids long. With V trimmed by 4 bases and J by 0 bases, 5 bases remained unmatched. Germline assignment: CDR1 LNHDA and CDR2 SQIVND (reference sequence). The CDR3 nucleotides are TGTGCCAGTAGTACCGCGACAGGGTCTAACTATGGCTACACCTTC. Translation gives CASSTATGSNYGYTF.

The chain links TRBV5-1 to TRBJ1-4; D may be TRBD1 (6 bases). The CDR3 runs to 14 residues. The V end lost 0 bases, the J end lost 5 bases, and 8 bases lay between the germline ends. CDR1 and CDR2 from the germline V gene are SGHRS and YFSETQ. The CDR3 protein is CASSLEGQNEKLFF. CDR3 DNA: TGCGCCAGCAGCTTGGAAGGACAGAATGAAAAACTGTTTTTT.

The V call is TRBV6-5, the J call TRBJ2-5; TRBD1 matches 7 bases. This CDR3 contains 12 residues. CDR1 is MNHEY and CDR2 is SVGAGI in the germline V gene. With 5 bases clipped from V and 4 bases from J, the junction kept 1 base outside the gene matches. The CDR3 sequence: CASSRGPETQYF. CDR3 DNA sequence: TGTGCCAGCAGTAGGGGGCCAGAGACCCAGTACTTC.

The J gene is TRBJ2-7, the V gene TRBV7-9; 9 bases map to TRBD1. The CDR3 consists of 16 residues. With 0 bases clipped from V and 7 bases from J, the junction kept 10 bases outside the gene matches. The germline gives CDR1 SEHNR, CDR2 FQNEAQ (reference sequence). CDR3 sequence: CASSLALKGQGEEQYF. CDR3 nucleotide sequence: TGTGCCAGCAGCTTAGCGCTTAAGGGACAGGGTGAGGAGCAGTACTTC.

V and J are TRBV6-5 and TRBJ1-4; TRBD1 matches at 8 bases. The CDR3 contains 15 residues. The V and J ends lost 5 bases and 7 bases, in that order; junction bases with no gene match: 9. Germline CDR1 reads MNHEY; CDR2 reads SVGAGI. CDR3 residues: CASSRTGQEIEKLFF. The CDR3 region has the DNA TGTGCCAGCAGTCGGACGGGACAGGAGATTGAAAAACTGTTTTTT.

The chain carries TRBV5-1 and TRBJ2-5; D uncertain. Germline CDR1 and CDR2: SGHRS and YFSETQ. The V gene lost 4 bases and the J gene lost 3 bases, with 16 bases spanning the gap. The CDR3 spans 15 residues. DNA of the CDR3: TGCGCCAGCAGCCCTCAGACCCCCGGTAAAGAGACCCAGTACTTC. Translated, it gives CASSPQTPGKETQYF.

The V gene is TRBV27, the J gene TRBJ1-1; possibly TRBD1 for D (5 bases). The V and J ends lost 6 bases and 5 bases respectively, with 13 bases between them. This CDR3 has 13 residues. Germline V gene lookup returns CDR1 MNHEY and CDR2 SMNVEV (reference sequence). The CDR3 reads CASRMGGGTEAFF. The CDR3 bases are TGTGCCAGCAGGATGGGCGGGGGGACTGAAGCTTTCTTT.

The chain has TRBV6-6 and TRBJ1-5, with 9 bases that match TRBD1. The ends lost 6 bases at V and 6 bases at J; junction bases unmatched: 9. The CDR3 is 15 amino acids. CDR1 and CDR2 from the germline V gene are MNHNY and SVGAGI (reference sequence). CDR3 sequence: CASSQGQGSLQPQHF. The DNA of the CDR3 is TGTGCCAGCAGCCAGGGACAGGGCTCTCTTCAGCCCCAGCATTTT.

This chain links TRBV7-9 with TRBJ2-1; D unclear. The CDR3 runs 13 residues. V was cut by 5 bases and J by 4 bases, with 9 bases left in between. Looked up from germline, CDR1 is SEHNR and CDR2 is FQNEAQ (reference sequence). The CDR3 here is CASSPSRYNEQFF. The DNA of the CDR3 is TGTGCCAGCAGCCCTAGTCGGTACAATGAGCAGTTCTTC. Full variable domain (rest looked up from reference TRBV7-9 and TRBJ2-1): DTGVSQNPRHKITKRGQNVTFRCDPISEHNRLYWYRQTLGQGPEFLTYFQNEAQLEKSRLLSDRFSAERPKGSFSTLEIQRTEQGDSAMYLCASSPSRYNEQFFGPGTRLTVL.

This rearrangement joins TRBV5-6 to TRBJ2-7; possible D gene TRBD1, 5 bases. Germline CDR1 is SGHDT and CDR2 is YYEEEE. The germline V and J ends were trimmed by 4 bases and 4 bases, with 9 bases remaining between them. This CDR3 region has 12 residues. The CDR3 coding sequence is TGTGCCAGCAGCACCGACAGTTACGAGCAGTACTTC. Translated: CASSTDSYEQYF.

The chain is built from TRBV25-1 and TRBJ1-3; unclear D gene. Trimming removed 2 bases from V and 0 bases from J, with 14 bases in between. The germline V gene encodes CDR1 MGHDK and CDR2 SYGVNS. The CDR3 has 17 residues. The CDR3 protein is CASSEMGGGSSGNTIYF. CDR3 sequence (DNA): TGTGCCAGCAGTGAAATGGGCGGAGGAAGCTCTGGAAACACCATATATTTT.

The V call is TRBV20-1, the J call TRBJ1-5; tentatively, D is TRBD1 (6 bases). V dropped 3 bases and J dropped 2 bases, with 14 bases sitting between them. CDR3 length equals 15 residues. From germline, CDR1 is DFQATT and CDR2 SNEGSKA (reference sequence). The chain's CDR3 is CSASWEQGGNQPQHF. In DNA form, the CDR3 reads TGCAGTGCTAGTTGGGAACAGGGTGGCAATCAGCCCCAGCATTTT.